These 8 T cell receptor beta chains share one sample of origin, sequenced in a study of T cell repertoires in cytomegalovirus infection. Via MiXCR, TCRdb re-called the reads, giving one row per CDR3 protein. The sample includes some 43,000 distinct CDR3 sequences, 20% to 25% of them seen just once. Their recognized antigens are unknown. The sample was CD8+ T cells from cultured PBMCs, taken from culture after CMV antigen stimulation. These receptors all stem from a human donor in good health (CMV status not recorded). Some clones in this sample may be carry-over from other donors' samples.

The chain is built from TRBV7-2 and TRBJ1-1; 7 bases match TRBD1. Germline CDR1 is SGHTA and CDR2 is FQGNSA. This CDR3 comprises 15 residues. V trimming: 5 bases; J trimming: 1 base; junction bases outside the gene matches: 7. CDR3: CASSQDRAGNTEAFF. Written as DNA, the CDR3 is TGTGCCAGCAGCCAAGACAGGGCTGGGAACACTGAAGCTTTCTTT.

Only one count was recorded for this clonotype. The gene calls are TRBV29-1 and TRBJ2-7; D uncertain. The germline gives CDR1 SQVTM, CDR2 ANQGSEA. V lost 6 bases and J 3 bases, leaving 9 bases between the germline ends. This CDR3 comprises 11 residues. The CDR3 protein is CSVPEGYEQYF. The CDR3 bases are TGCAGCGTCCCAGAAGGCTACGAGCAGTACTTC.

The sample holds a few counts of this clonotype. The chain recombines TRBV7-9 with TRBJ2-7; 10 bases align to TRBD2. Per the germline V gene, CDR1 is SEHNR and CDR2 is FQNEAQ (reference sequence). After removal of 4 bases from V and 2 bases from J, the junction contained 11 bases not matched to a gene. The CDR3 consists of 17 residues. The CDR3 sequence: CASSSGLAVNATYEQYF. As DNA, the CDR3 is TGTGCCAGCAGCTCCGGACTAGCGGTAAACGCTACCTACGAGCAGTACTTC.

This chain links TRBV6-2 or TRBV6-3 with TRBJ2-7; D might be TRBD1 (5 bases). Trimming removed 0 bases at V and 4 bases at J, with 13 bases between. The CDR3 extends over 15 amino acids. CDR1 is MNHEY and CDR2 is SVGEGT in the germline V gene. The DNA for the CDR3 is TGTGCCAGCAGTTACTCGAAAAATAGGGGTTACGAGCAGTACTTC. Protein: CASSYSKNRGYEQYF.

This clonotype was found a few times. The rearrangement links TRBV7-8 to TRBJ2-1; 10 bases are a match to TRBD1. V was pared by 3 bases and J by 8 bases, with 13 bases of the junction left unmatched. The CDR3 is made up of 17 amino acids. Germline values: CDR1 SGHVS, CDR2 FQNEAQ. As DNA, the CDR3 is TGTGCCAGCAGCTTTAAGGGGACAGGGGTAGTTGTTGATGAGCAGTTCTTC. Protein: CASSFKGTGVVVDEQFF.

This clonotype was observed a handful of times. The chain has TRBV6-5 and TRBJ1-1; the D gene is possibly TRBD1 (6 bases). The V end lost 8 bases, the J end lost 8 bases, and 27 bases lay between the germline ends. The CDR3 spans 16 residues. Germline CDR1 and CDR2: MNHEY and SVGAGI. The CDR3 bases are TGTGCCAGCGAATCGAAAACCGGGACGCCGGGGGGCGAAGCTTTCTTT. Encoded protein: CASESKTGTPGGEAFF.

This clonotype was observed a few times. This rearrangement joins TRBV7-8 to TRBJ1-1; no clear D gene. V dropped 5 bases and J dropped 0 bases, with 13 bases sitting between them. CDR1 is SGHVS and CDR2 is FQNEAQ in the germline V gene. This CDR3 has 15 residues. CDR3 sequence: CASSPRPGMNTEAFF. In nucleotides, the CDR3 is TGTGCCAGCAGCCCCAGGCCCGGAATGAACACTGAAGCTTTCTTT.

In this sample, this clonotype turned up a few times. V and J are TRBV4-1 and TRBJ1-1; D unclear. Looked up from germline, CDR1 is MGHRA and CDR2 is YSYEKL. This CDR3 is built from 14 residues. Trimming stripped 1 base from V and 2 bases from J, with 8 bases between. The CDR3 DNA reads TGCGCCAGCAGCCAAGTGAGTCTCAACACTGAAGCTTTCTTT. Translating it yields CASSQVSLNTEAFF.